Listed here are 30 T cell receptor beta chains from one sample, sequenced in a study of blood T cell repertoires in COVID-19. Method: immunoSEQ multiplex PCR; TCRdb's copy keeps in-frame clones and lacks some. The sample lists 490,000 or so clones; 88% were seen once. The source material was PBMCs or T cells enriched from blood (not recorded which). These receptors originate from a woman aged 60-75 years who had recovered from COVID-19.

The chain links TRBV3-1 (or the pseudogene TRBV3-2) to TRBJ1-3, with D perhaps matching TRBD1 (5 bases). Germline assignment: CDR1 LGHDT and CDR2 YNNKEL (reference sequence). Trimming pared 4 bases from V and 4 bases from J, leaving 8 bases between. This CDR3 is built from 13 residues. This CDR3 reads CASSPGYGNTIYF. The CDR3 coding sequence is TGTGCCAGCAGCCCAGGGTACGGAAACACCATATATTTT.

This chain links TRBV15 with TRBJ2-2; 8 nucleotides line up with TRBD1. Germline V gene sequence: CDR1 LNHNV, CDR2 YYDKDF (reference sequence). The CDR3 loop spans 19 amino acids. J was trimmed by 3 bases and V by 0 bases; bases with no gene match: 12. This CDR3 is CATSREGLRQGYYTGELFF. The CDR3 DNA reads TGTGCCACCAGCAGAGAGGGGCTGCGACAGGGGTATTACACCGGGGAGCTGTTTTTT.

This clone was recorded only once. The chain couples TRBV2 to TRBJ2-7; TRBD1 is a possible D gene (5 bases). Germline CDR1 SNHLY, CDR2 FYNNEI. Between the trimmed V and J ends, which lost 2 bases and 4 bases, there was a span of 9 bases. This CDR3 comprises 13 residues. CDR3 region: CASSERDRYEQYV. In nucleotides, the CDR3 is TGTGCCAGCAGTGAAAGAGACAGATACGAGCAGTACGTC.

The chain joins TRBV12-3 or TRBV12-4 to TRBJ2-7, with 7 bases identical to TRBD2. V shed 1 base, J shed 5 bases, and the junction held 2 bases outside the gene matches. The CDR3 runs to 13 residues. CDR3 sequence: CASSLGTSHEQYF. In nucleotides, the CDR3 is TGTGCCAGCAGTTTAGGGACTAGTCACGAGCAGTACTTC.

The gene calls are TRBV5-1 and TRBJ2-2, with 7 bases aligning to TRBD1. Germline loops: CDR1 SGHRS, CDR2 YFSETQ. Germline trimming cut 0 bases from V and 0 bases from J; bases unmatched to any gene: 2. The CDR3 is made up of 16 amino acids. CDR3 in DNA: TGCGCCAGCAGCTTGGCTGGACAGGCGAACACCGGGGAGCTGTTTTTT. Translation gives CASSLAGQANTGELFF.

The chain links TRBV5-6 to TRBJ2-7, with TRBD1 identical over 9 bases. Germline-derived CDR1 and CDR2 are SGHDT and YYEEEE. This CDR3 is 16 amino acids long. The J segment lost 9 bases and the V segment lost 0 bases, leaving 13 bases of the junction unmatched. CDR3 bases: TGTGCCAGCAGCTTGGGTGCGGGGACAGGGCGTAAGTGGCAGTACGTC. Protein: CASSLGAGTGRKWQYV.

The rearrangement uses TRBV25-1 and TRBJ2-3, with D possibly being TRBD2 (7 bases). Germline values: CDR1 MGHDK, CDR2 SYGVNS. The CDR3 totals 16 residues. V lost 1 base to trimming and J lost 1 base, with 12 bases between them. The DNA of the CDR3 is TGTGCCAGCAGTGAATTAGGGGGGGTGGGCACAGATACGCAGTATTTT. Translated: CASSELGGVGTDTQYF.

The chain combines TRBV5-1 with TRBJ1-2; no firm D call. The CDR3 runs 15 residues. Germline CDR1 is SGHRS and CDR2 is YFSETQ. The V end lost 4 bases, the J end lost 3 bases, and 16 bases lay between the germline ends. CDR3 residues: CASSLSRTADYGYTF. The CDR3 bases are TGCGCCAGCAGCCTCTCCAGGACTGCGGACTATGGCTACACCTTC.

The chain combines TRBV6-5 with TRBJ2-2; a weak D match, TRBD1 (5 bases). The CDR3 totals 14 residues. Trimming removed 6 bases from V and 4 bases from J, with 12 bases in between. The germline V gene encodes CDR1 MNHEY and CDR2 SVGAGI. The CDR3 loop is CASSQGRITGELFF. The CDR3 coding sequence is TGTGCCAGCAGCCAGGGTCGGATCACCGGGGAGCTGTTTTTT.

The chain uses TRBV10-3 and TRBJ2-1; TRBD2 agrees at 7 bases. V shed 6 bases and J 6 bases; nucleotides not matched to a gene: 14. This CDR3 has 16 residues. CDR1 is ENHRY and CDR2 is SYGVKD in the germline V gene. CDR3 nucleotides: TGTGCCATCAGCTTCATAACGTCTAGGGAGGGCAATGAGCAGTTCTTC. This sequence encodes CAISFITSREGNEQFF.

This clone appeared a few times. The chain joins TRBV13 to TRBJ2-7; 8 bases match TRBD2. Germline loops: CDR1 PRHDT, CDR2 FYEKMQ (reference sequence). V gave up 2 bases and J gave up 6 bases; unmatched junction bases: 9. The CDR3 runs 15 residues. The CDR3 loop reads CASSLPPGGGGEQYF. CDR3 nucleotide sequence: TGTGCCAGCAGCTTACCCCCGGGGGGGGGCGGCGAGCAGTACTTC.

The rearrangement links TRBV7-8 to TRBJ2-4, with D maybe TRBD1 (6 bases). CDR1 and CDR2 from the germline V gene are SGHVS and FQNEAQ. Trimming removed 1 base from V and 0 bases from J, with 16 bases in between. The CDR3 length is 18 residues. The CDR3 DNA sequence: TGTGCCAGCAGCTTAGGAAGGTTGGACAGACTAGCCAAAAACATTCAGTACTTC. Translating it yields CASSLGRLDRLAKNIQYF.

The chain uses TRBV3-1 (or the pseudogene TRBV3-2) and TRBJ2-7; the D gene is possibly TRBD1 (5 bases). Germline-derived CDR1 and CDR2 are LGHDT and YNNKEL (reference sequence). This CDR3 spans 16 amino acids. V dropped 0 bases and J dropped 1 base, with 13 bases sitting between them. The CDR3 here is CASSQDGAQASYEQYF. CDR3 sequence (DNA): TGTGCCAGCAGCCAAGATGGGGCCCAGGCGTCCTACGAGCAGTACTTC.

The chain carries TRBV18 and TRBJ2-6; 7 bases line up with TRBD2. The CDR3 is 18 residues long. Germline CDR1 and CDR2: KGHSH and LQKENI. The junction had 7 bases not matched to a gene; V was cut back by 2 bases and J by 0 bases. CDR3 sequence (DNA): TGTGCCAGCTCACCAGAATGGCGGGGGAGCTCTGGGGCCAACGTCCTGACTTTC. This codes for CASSPEWRGSSGANVLTF.

The chain links TRBV3-1 (or the pseudogene TRBV3-2) to TRBJ2-1; 7 nucleotides line up with TRBD1. V shed 0 bases and J 4 bases; nucleotides not matched to a gene: 6. From germline, CDR1 is LGHDT and CDR2 YNNKEL (reference sequence). The length of the CDR3 is 16 residues. CDR3 nucleotides: TGTGCCAGCAGCCAAGAGCGAGGGGGCGGGTACAATGAGCAGTTCTTC. Amino acid sequence: CASSQERGGGYNEQFF.

The rearrangement joins TRBV5-1 to TRBJ2-3; D might be TRBD2 (7 bases). Germline V gene data show CDR1 as SGHRS and CDR2 as YFSETQ. Trimming shortened V by 5 bases and J by 2 bases, and 12 bases separated the two germline ends. The CDR3 spans 14 residues. This CDR3 reads CASRAGATTDTQYF. The CDR3 DNA reads TGCGCCAGCAGGGCGGGGGCCACCACAGATACGCAGTATTTT.

This clone was counted a single time. The chain joins TRBV18 to TRBJ2-3; 9 bases are a match to TRBD1. The V and J ends lost 3 bases and 5 bases, in that order; junction bases with no gene match: 6. Germline loops: CDR1 KGHSH, CDR2 LQKENI. This CDR3 is built from 15 residues. The CDR3 DNA follows: TGTGCCAGCTCACCGGGACAGGGAGGAGGAGATACGCAGTATTTT. Its protein product is CASSPGQGGGDTQYF.

The chain combines TRBV27 with TRBJ1-1; 7 nucleotides line up with TRBD1. V shed 5 bases, J shed 1 base, and the junction held 7 bases outside the gene matches. The CDR3 length is 15 residues. Germline loops: CDR1 MNHEY, CDR2 SMNVEV (reference sequence). The DNA for the CDR3 is TGTGCCAGCAGTCCCATCCCAGGGGGGAACACTGAAGCTTTCTTT. This encodes CASSPIPGGNTEAFF.

This chain connects TRBV10-3 to TRBJ2-2; TRBD2 might be the D (6 bases). This CDR3 contains 16 residues. Germline CDR1 reads ENHRY; CDR2 reads SYGVKD. Trimming took off 9 bases at V and 2 bases at J, with 19 bases between the two ends. This CDR3 reads CAIRLGIADNTGELFF. The CDR3 nucleotides are TGTGCCATACGCCTCGGGATAGCGGACAACACCGGGGAGCTGTTTTTT.

In DNA, the CDR3 is TGTGCCAGCAGCCCTAGGACAGGGGATGGCAATCAGCCCCAGCATTTT. As protein: CASSPRTGDGNQPQHF. V is TRBV7-6 and J is TRBJ1-5, with 9 bases aligning to TRBD1. Germline values: CDR1 SGHVS, CDR2 FNYEAQ. This CDR3 spans 16 amino acids. The V gene end was trimmed by 5 bases and the J gene end by 2 bases; junction bases not matched to a gene: 7.

J is TRBJ1-2 and V is TRBV4-2; 7 bases are a match to TRBD1. Germline CDR1 and CDR2: LGHNA and YNFKEQ. The junction had 9 bases not matched to a gene; V was cut back by 0 bases and J by 2 bases. The CDR3 runs 17 residues. For the CDR3, the DNA is TGTGCCAGCAGCCAAGATCTCATGGGACAGCAGAACTATGGCTACACCTTC. This encodes CASSQDLMGQQNYGYTF.

The rearrangement links TRBV7-2 to TRBJ2-1, with TRBD2 as a possible D gene (6 bases). The V end was cut by 3 bases, the J end by 5 bases, with 11 bases between. The CDR3 length is 14 residues. The germline CDR1 and CDR2 sequences are SGHTA and FQGNSA. The CDR3 reads CASSFQWGDNEQFF. The CDR3, as DNA: TGTGCCAGCAGCTTCCAATGGGGGGACAATGAGCAGTTCTTC.

The chain is built from TRBV18 and TRBJ1-2, with D hard to call. The CDR3 consists of 14 residues. Deletions cut 0 bases from V and 8 bases from J, with 13 bases between. Germline CDR1 is KGHSH and CDR2 is LQKENI. DNA of the CDR3: TGTGCCAGCTCACCACCGTCACCCGGTTGGGGCTACACCTTC. Translating gives CASSPPSPGWGYTF.

The chain couples TRBV24-1 to TRBJ2-3; 12 nucleotides align to TRBD1. The germline V gene has CDR1 KGHDR and CDR2 SFDVKD. Losses at the gene ends were 6 bases for V and 6 bases for J; bases not matched to a gene: 6. The CDR3 loop spans 15 amino acids. The CDR3 region has the DNA TGTGCCACCAGTCCGGGACAGGGGGCGGCGGATACGCAGTATTTT. It yields the protein CATSPGQGAADTQYF.

This rearrangement joins TRBV24-1 to TRBJ2-3; TRBD2 aligns across 11 bases. Germline values: CDR1 KGHDR, CDR2 SFDVKD. The CDR3 is made up of 14 amino acids. V shed 5 bases and J 7 bases; nucleotides not matched to a gene: 4. CDR3 DNA sequence: TGTGCCACCAGTGCTAGCGGGGGGACTTATACGCAGTATTTT. Translation: CATSASGGTYTQYF.

This chain links TRBV19 with TRBJ2-2, with 8 bases fitting TRBD2. J was trimmed by 1 base and V by 3 bases; bases with no gene match: 10. Germline V gene lookup returns CDR1 LNHDA and CDR2 SQIVND (reference sequence). The CDR3 is made up of 18 amino acids. DNA for the CDR3: TGTGCCAGTAGTATCGGCGGGGGGCGCCGATTGAACACCGGGGAGCTGTTTTTT. Protein product: CASSIGGGRRLNTGELFF.

The V and J genes are TRBV10-3 and TRBJ2-3; TRBD2 matches at 9 bases. This CDR3 has 16 residues. J was trimmed by 5 bases and V by 6 bases; bases with no gene match: 12. Germline V CDR1 and CDR2: ENHRY, SYGVKD. The CDR3 DNA follows: TGTGCCATCAGACCTATAGCGGGGGAATCGGGAGATACGCAGTATTTT. Translation gives CAIRPIAGESGDTQYF.

The chain combines TRBV6-5 with TRBJ1-2, with 7 bases fitting TRBD1. This CDR3 is built from 15 residues. V gave up 6 bases and J gave up 5 bases; unmatched junction bases: 12. CDR1 MNHEY and CDR2 SVGAGI come from the germline V gene. The CDR3 nucleotides are TGTGCCAGCAGGGCTGGGGCAGGGGGATTATATGGCTACACCTTC. Translated: CASRAGAGGLYGYTF.

The chain joins TRBV5-8 to TRBJ1-4, with D tentatively TRBD1 (5 bases). Between the trimmed V and J ends, which lost 6 bases and 0 bases, there was a span of 12 bases. The CDR3 totals 15 residues. Germline CDR1 reads SGHTS; CDR2 reads YDEGEE. In DNA, the CDR3 is TGTGCCAGCAACGGGGCGGGGTCAACTAATGAAAAACTGTTTTTT. It codes for CASNGAGSTNEKLFF. The full variable domain, completed using reference TRBV5-8 and TRBJ1-4, is EAGVTQSPTHLIKTRGQQATLRCSPISGHTSVYWYQQALGLGLQFLLWYDEGEERNRGNFPPRFSGRQFPNYSSELNVNALELEDSALYLCASNGAGSTNEKLFFGSGTQLSVL.

The rearrangement joins TRBV2 to TRBJ2-3; 12 nucleotides align to TRBD2. The V gene's germline CDR1 is SNHLY and CDR2 FYNNEI. V lost 4 bases, J lost 5 bases, and 10 bases stayed unmatched. The CDR3 is 17 residues long. CDR3 DNA: TGTGCCAGCAGTGGCCGACTAGCGGGGGTGTTTATAGATACGCAGTATTTT. Its translation: CASSGRLAGVFIDTQYF.